This T cell receptor beta chain came from a study of shared clonotypes between healthy human individuals. General study points: The generation probabilities recorded for non-shared clonotypes fell below those of clonotypes shared by all four donors. The study found about 5% of naive CD4 clonotypes shared across four donors.

From CD4+ cells came CD45RA+ naive and CD45RA-negative memory subsets. CDR3 length: 12 residues. Germline CDR1 reads SNHLY; CDR2 reads FYNNEI. V shed 6 bases and J 16 bases; nucleotides not matched to a gene: 11. About this clone: Its antigen remains unknown.

In replicate PCRs of sorted subsets, 150 to 200 ng DNA, approximately 30,000 T cell genomes, was used. Some clones are missing from TCRdb's copy, which holds only in-frame ones; the method was immunoSEQ multiplex PCR. The table lists around 2.1 million clones, approximately 94% of them singletons, with roughly 0.13% in the top ten. The receptor's source is a man aged 18 to 29 in good health. The sample taken for sequencing was naive CD4+ T cells sorted from blood. Subset in this sample: CD45RA+ positively selected. The chain has TRBV2 and TRBJ2-4, with 8 bases matching TRBD2. The CDR3 spells CASSLPGTSPYF. CDR3 in DNA: TGTGCCAGCAGCCTCCCCGGGACTAGTCCATACTTC.